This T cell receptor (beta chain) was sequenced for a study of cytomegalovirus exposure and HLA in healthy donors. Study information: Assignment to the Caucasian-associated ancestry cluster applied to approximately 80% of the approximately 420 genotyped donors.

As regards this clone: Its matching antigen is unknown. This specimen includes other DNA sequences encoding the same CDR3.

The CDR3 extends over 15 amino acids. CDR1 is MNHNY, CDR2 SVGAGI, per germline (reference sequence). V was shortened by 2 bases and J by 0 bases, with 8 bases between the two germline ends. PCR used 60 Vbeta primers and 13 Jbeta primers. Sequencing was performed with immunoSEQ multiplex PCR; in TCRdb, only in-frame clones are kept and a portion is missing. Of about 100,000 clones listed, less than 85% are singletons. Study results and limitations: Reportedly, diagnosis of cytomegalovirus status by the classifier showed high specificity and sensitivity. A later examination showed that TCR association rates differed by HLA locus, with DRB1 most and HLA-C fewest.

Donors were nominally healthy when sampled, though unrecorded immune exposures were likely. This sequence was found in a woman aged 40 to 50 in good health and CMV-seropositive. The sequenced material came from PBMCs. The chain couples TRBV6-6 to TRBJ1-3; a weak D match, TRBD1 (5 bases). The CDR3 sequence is CASSYRGSSGNTIYF. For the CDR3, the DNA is TGTGCCAGCAGTTACAGGGGCTCCTCTGGAAACACCATATATTTT.